This T cell receptor (beta chain) was identified during a study of blood T cell repertoires in COVID-19. Study-wide context: Spain, Italy and the United States supplied samples that represented acute and convalescent COVID-19. T cells, B-cell-depleted T cells, or PBMCs provided the cDNA or gDNA that served as material.

This clone showed up many times. As handled by the study authors: Reference gene primer amplification gave nucleated cell count estimates. Only in-frame clones appear in the TCRdb table, and some are missing; sequencing was by immunoSEQ multiplex PCR. D and trimming were read from the DNA, whereas the V and J calls and clone size are those reported in that table. The data contain around 140,000 clones, over 60% of them singletons. The sequenced material came from peripheral blood. This TCR was sampled from a woman aged 45-60 years with active or convalescent COVID-19.

This CDR3 reads CASRRGKFGNQPQHF. CDR3 bases: TGTGCCAGCAGACGGGGGAAATTTGGCAATCAGCCCCAGCATTTT. V is TRBV6-5 and J is TRBJ1-5, with a tentative D call TRBD1 (5 bases). The germline V and J ends were trimmed by 6 bases and 2 bases, with 14 bases remaining between them. Germline V gene lookup returns CDR1 MNHEY and CDR2 SVGAGI. The CDR3 has 15 residues.